This TCR beta chain was recovered during a study of blood T cell repertoires in COVID-19. About the research overall: From the United States, Italy and Spain came samples of acute and convalescent COVID-19. PBMCs, B-cell-depleted T cells, or T cells were the source of the cDNA or gDNA that made up the material.

Germline trimming cut 3 bases from V and 7 bases from J; bases unmatched to any gene: 7. Germline V gene data show CDR1 as DFQATT and CDR2 as SNEGSKA (reference sequence). This CDR3 region has 13 residues. Authors' processing steps: Reference gene primer amplification in the assay estimated nucleated cell counts. Clones were sequenced by immunoSEQ multiplex PCR, and TCRdb holds only the in-frame ones, with some missing. The DNA was the basis for D and trimming; V, J and clone size are from that table. The sample holds over 150,000 clones, approximately 73% seen once. This chain links TRBV20-1 with TRBJ1-1, with 8 bases aligning to TRBD1. The specimen sequenced was peripheral blood. The source of this sequence is a woman of 80 years or more with acute or convalescent COVID-19. The CDR3 region is CSASEPGTGEAFF. The CDR3 DNA reads as TGCAGTGCTAGTGAACCCGGGACAGGTGAAGCTTTCTTT.